Shown below are 29 T cell receptor beta chains from a single sample sequenced in a study of blood T cell repertoires in COVID-19. Sequenced by immunoSEQ multiplex PCR; TCRdb stores in-frame clones only, minus some. The data hold roughly 100,000 clones, with approximately 84% observed a single time. The sample comprised peripheral blood. These receptors all come from a human donor in a cohort sampled during active COVID-19.

This clone was detected a few times. CDR3 DNA: TGTGCCAGCAGTTATTCTCGGGGCTCCTATAATTCACCCCTCCACTTT. Its translation is CASSYSRGSYNSPLHF. The chain employs TRBV6-5 and TRBJ1-6; D is unresolved. Between the trimmed V and J ends, which lost 3 bases and 0 bases, there was a span of 9 bases. Germline CDR1 and CDR2: MNHEY and SVGAGI. This CDR3 has 16 residues.

This sequence joins TRBV18 and TRBJ1-1, with a weak D call TRBD1 (5 bases). The length of the CDR3 is 15 residues. Trimming pared 3 bases from V and 0 bases from J, leaving 11 bases between. Germline V lookup: CDR1 KGHSH, CDR2 LQKENI. CDR3 loop: CASSPRSRVNTEAFF. Here the CDR3 DNA reads TGTGCCAGCTCACCGAGAAGCAGGGTGAACACTGAAGCTTTCTTT.

The V gene is TRBV18, the J gene TRBJ1-2; D not resolved. Trimming took off 3 bases at V and 0 bases at J, with 11 bases between the two ends. This CDR3 spans 15 amino acids. CDR1 KGHSH and CDR2 LQKENI come from the germline V gene. In DNA, the CDR3 is TGTGCCAGCTCACCGTTGCCAGATTCTAACTATGGCTACACCTTC. This sequence encodes CASSPLPDSNYGYTF.

The chain employs TRBV13 and TRBJ2-5; TRBD2 matches 11 bases. This CDR3 is built from 14 residues. Germline V CDR1 and CDR2: PRHDT, FYEKMQ (reference sequence). The ends lost 5 bases at V and 4 bases at J; junction bases unmatched: 3. The CDR3 DNA reads TGTGCCAGCAGCACCGGGACTAGCGGAGAGACCCAGTACTTC. It is translated as CASSTGTSGETQYF.

A single count supports this clone. Other DNA sequences in this sample translate to the same CDR3. J is TRBJ1-5 and V is TRBV28; possible D gene TRBD1, 5 bases. V was shortened by 2 bases and J by 7 bases, with 15 bases between the two germline ends. The germline V gene has CDR1 MDHEN and CDR2 SYDVKM. The CDR3 contains 15 residues. In nucleotides, the CDR3 is TGTGCCAGCAGTTTAAGGGGAGGGAGGGGACAGCCCCAGCATTTT. Residues: CASSLRGGRGQPQHF.

The chain couples TRBV5-4 to TRBJ2-1; D not certain. CDR3 length: 13 amino acids. Germline V CDR1 and CDR2: SGHNT, YYREEE (reference sequence). V shed 0 bases and J shed 5 bases, with 6 bases lying between them. For the CDR3, the DNA is TGTGCCAGCAGCTTGGGGGCTCACAATGAGCAGTTCTTC. It encodes CASSLGAHNEQFF. The full variable domain, with the rest looked up from reference TRBV5-4 and TRBJ2-1, is ETGVTQSPTHLIKTRGQQVTLRCSSQSGHNTVSWYQQALGQGPQFIFQYYREEENGRGNFPPRFSGLQFPNYSSELNVNALELDDSALYLCASSLGAHNEQFFGPGTRLTVL.

The gene calls are TRBV10-3 and TRBJ1-3; possibly TRBD1 for D (6 bases). Trimming took off 6 bases at V and 0 bases at J, with 18 bases between the two ends. The length of the CDR3 is 17 residues. Germline loops: CDR1 ENHRY, CDR2 SYGVKD. This CDR3 reads CAIRGARSSHSGNTIYF. The CDR3 region has the DNA TGTGCCATCAGGGGGGCTCGAAGTTCCCACTCTGGAAACACCATATATTTT.

J is TRBJ2-1 and V is TRBV7-2; 8 nucleotides agree with TRBD2. Germline-derived CDR1 and CDR2 are SGHTA and FQGNSA. There are 15 residues in the CDR3. The trim removed 1 base at V and 5 bases at J, leaving 4 bases unmatched. The CDR3 DNA reads TGTGCCAGCAGCTTAGTTTCGCGGGGGGACAATGAGCAGTTCTTC. It codes for CASSLVSRGDNEQFF. Full variable domain (rest looked up from reference TRBV7-2 and TRBJ2-1): GAGVSQSPSNKVTEKGKDVELRCDPISGHTALYWYRQSLGQGLEFLIYFQGNSAPDKSGLPSDRFSAERTGGSVSTLTIQRTQQEDSAVYLCASSLVSRGDNEQFFGPGTRLTVL.

The V call is TRBV2, the J call TRBJ1-2; D may be TRBD1 (5 bases). The CDR3 extends over 16 amino acids. The germline V and J ends were trimmed by 7 bases and 8 bases, with 26 bases remaining between them. CDR1 and CDR2 (germline): SNHLY, FYNNEI. The CDR3 region is CASTLRGGFNSYGYTF. CDR3 nucleotides: TGTGCCAGCACCCTTCGCGGGGGTTTCAACTCGTACGGCTACACCTTC.

The chain links TRBV5-1 to TRBJ1-2; 12 bases match TRBD1. The CDR3 runs to 15 residues. Germline CDR1 reads SGHRS; CDR2 reads YFSETQ. V lost 4 bases, J lost 5 bases, and 6 bases stayed unmatched. For the CDR3, the DNA is TGCGCCAGCAGCACCGGGACAGGGGGCTTTTATGGCTACACCTTC. This codes for CASSTGTGGFYGYTF.

In its sample, this clone was seen once. The CDR3, as DNA: TGTGCTAGTGGTTTATCCAACAGGGGGCGGAATGAAAAACTGTTTTTT. Amino acids: CASGLSNRGRNEKLFF. J is TRBJ1-4 and V is TRBV12-5; 9 nucleotides agree with TRBD1. The germline CDR1 and CDR2 sequences are LGHNT and FRNRAP. With V trimmed by 3 bases and J by 5 bases, 7 bases remained unmatched. The length of the CDR3 is 16 residues.

The V call is TRBV5-1, the J call TRBJ1-1; 10 nucleotides match TRBD1. With V trimmed by 4 bases and J by 3 bases, 9 bases remained unmatched. CDR1 and CDR2 (germline): SGHRS, YFSETQ. The CDR3 is 16 residues long. Written as DNA, the CDR3 is TGCGCCAGCAGCCCCCCGACAGGGGGCGGGGACACTGAAGCTTTCTTT. Its protein is CASSPPTGGGDTEAFF.

The table lists this clone with a count of one. V gene TRBV7-2 combines with J gene TRBJ1-2; D unclear. CDR1 is SGHTA, CDR2 FQGNSA, per germline. V was pared by 10 bases and J by 4 bases, with 10 bases between. The CDR3 runs 11 residues. CDR3 coding DNA: TGTGCCATCAAGTCGGGCTATGGCTACACCTTC. It is translated as CAIKSGYGYTF. The whole variable domain, filled in from reference TRBV7-2 and TRBJ1-2, reads GAGVSQSPSNKVTEKGKDVELRCDPISGHTALYWYRQSLGQGLEFLIYFQGNSAPDKSGLPSDRFSAERTGGSVSTLTIQRTQQEDSAVYLCAIKSGYGYTFGSGTRLTVV.

The genes are TRBV12-3 or TRBV12-4 and TRBJ1-2; TRBD1 matches 8 bases. After removal of 6 bases from V and 6 bases from J, the junction contained 6 bases not matched to a gene. The CDR3 runs 13 residues. CDR3 loop: CASSQRTGNGYTF. The DNA for the CDR3 is TGTGCCAGCAGCCAAAGGACAGGGAATGGCTACACCTTC.

This chain joins TRBV2 and TRBJ1-2, with D possibly TRBD1 on 5 matching bases. From germline, CDR1 is SNHLY and CDR2 FYNNEI. This CDR3 region has 16 residues. V lost 0 bases and J 5 bases, leaving 16 bases between the germline ends. CDR3 sequence (DNA): TGTGCCAGCAGTGAAGCGGTTCAGGGATACAATTATGGCTACACCTTC. Protein product: CASSEAVQGYNYGYTF.

This clone was recorded once. The V call is TRBV2, the J call TRBJ1-1; D not resolved. In germline, CDR1 is SNHLY, CDR2 FYNNEI. The CDR3 covers 13 residues. V gave up 10 bases and J gave up 1 base, with 13 bases separating them. Here the CDR3 reads CAKKTGTNTEAFF. Written as DNA, the CDR3 is TGTGCCAAAAAGACGGGTACGAACACTGAAGCTTTCTTT.

V and J are TRBV7-9 and TRBJ1-5; 9 nucleotides match TRBD1. CDR1 is SEHNR and CDR2 is FQNEAQ in the germline V gene (reference sequence). The length of the CDR3 is 14 residues. V was clipped by 5 bases and J by 7 bases; unmatched bases: 6. The chain's CDR3 is CASSTGQGGQPQHF. Here the CDR3 DNA reads TGTGCCAGCAGCACGGGACAGGGCGGCCAGCCCCAGCATTTT.

The chain joins TRBV29-1 to TRBJ2-1; D not certain. Germline V gene data show CDR1 as SQVTM and CDR2 as ANQGSEA. V was trimmed by 5 bases and J by 8 bases, leaving 16 bases between them. The CDR3 runs 13 residues. CDR3 in amino acids: CSVRWPLEDEQFF. The CDR3 nucleotides read TGCAGCGTTCGGTGGCCGCTCGAGGATGAGCAGTTCTTC.

This chain joins TRBV2 and TRBJ2-1; 13 bases agree with TRBD2. CDR1 is SNHLY, CDR2 FYNNEI, per germline. After removal of 6 bases from V and 0 bases from J, the junction contained 2 bases not matched to a gene. CDR3 length: 16 amino acids. The DNA of the CDR3 is TGTGCCAGCAGGAGGACTAGCGGGGGCTCCTACAATGAGCAGTTCTTC. Translated: CASRRTSGGSYNEQFF. The whole variable domain, filled in from reference TRBV2 and TRBJ2-1, reads EPEVTQTPSHQVTQMGQEVILRCVPISNHLYFYWYRQILGQKVEFLVSFYNNEISEKSEIFDDQFSVERPDGSNFTLKIRSTKLEDSAMYFCASRRTSGGSYNEQFFGPGTRLTVL.

V usage is TRBV5-1 and J usage is TRBJ2-1; 9 bases map to TRBD1. CDR3 length: 14 residues. J was trimmed by 8 bases and V by 6 bases; bases with no gene match: 9. From germline, CDR1 is SGHRS and CDR2 YFSETQ. In nucleotides, the CDR3 is TGCGCCAGCAAGGTGATACAGGGGGCCTATGAGCAGTTCTTC. Translation: CASKVIQGAYEQFF.

The sample holds one count of this clone. The chain combines TRBV9 with TRBJ2-1; D uncertain. The CDR3 is made up of 13 amino acids. Trimming removed 0 bases from V and 5 bases from J, with 6 bases in between. Germline V gene lookup returns CDR1 SGDLS and CDR2 YYNGEE. CDR3 sequence: CASSVVGDNEQFF. The CDR3 DNA sequence: TGTGCCAGCAGCGTAGTGGGCGACAATGAGCAGTTCTTC.

This clone was observed a few times. This chain links TRBV30 with TRBJ2-3, with 10 bases matching TRBD2. In germline, CDR1 is GTSNPN, CDR2 SVGIG (reference sequence). Trimming cost V 0 bases and J 5 bases; bases outside gene matches: 11. The CDR3 covers 17 residues. For the CDR3, the DNA is TGTGCCTGGAGTGTACTACTAGCGGGGCCCCGAGGAGATACGCAGTATTTT. Amino acids: CAWSVLLAGPRGDTQYF.

This sequence joins TRBV19 and TRBJ2-7, with TRBD1 matching over 9 bases. The CDR3 extends over 17 amino acids. CDR1 LNHDA and CDR2 SQIVND come from the germline V gene (reference sequence). V dropped 3 bases and J dropped 3; count of bases not matched to a gene: 12. In DNA, the CDR3 is TGTGCCAGTAGTATCGGGACAGGGCTTAATCATCTCTACGAGCAGTACTTC. Its protein product is CASSIGTGLNHLYEQYF.

The rearrangement uses TRBV7-9 and TRBJ1-4, with 8 positions matching TRBD1. The CDR3 sequence is 14 residues long. Germline lookup yields CDR1 SEHNR and CDR2 FQNEAQ (reference sequence). The trim removed 1 base at V and 8 bases at J, leaving 3 bases unmatched. The chain's CDR3 is CASSLGQGAEKLFF. CDR3 nucleotides: TGTGCCAGCAGCTTAGGGCAGGGGGCAGAAAAACTGTTTTTT. Full variable domain (missing parts from reference TRBV7-9 and TRBJ1-4): DTGVSQNPRHKITKRGQNVTFRCDPISEHNRLYWYRQTLGQGPEFLTYFQNEAQLEKSRLLSDRFSAERPKGSFSTLEIQRTEQGDSAMYLCASSLGQGAEKLFFGSGTQLSVL.

The chain combines TRBV2 with TRBJ1-5; tentative D call: TRBD1 (6 bases). Trimming shortened V by 8 bases and J by 4 bases, and 12 bases separated the two germline ends. The CDR3 spans 13 residues. Looked up from germline, CDR1 is SNHLY and CDR2 is FYNNEI. The CDR3 sequence: CASDAGANQPQHF. Written as DNA, the CDR3 is TGTGCCAGCGATGCAGGGGCTAATCAGCCCCAGCATTTT.

The chain couples TRBV27 to TRBJ1-6; D is possibly TRBD1 (6 bases). The V gene's germline CDR1 is MNHEY and CDR2 SMNVEV (reference sequence). Trimming took off 3 bases at V and 7 bases at J, with 10 bases between the two ends. The length of the CDR3 is 14 residues. Written as DNA, the CDR3 is TGTGCCAGCAGTTTTCGACAGGTGAATTCACCCCTCCACTTT. The encoded protein is CASSFRQVNSPLHF.

The J gene is TRBJ1-2, the V gene TRBV10-3, with D unclear. The CDR3 has 13 residues. Germline CDR1 and CDR2: ENHRY and SYGVKD. Trimming pared 6 bases from V and 4 bases from J, leaving 12 bases between. CDR3 protein: CAISPVPVYGYTF. Written as DNA, the CDR3 is TGTGCCATCAGCCCCGTACCAGTCTATGGCTACACCTTC.

The chain carries TRBV18 and TRBJ1-1; D perhaps matches TRBD1 (5 bases). V gave up 4 bases and J gave up 4 bases, with 22 bases separating them. Germline V lookup: CDR1 KGHSH, CDR2 LQKENI. The CDR3 has 17 residues. DNA of the CDR3: TGTGCCAGCTCACTCCAAGGGCAGGGCCTGGGGGGCACTGAAGCTTTCTTT. Translated: CASSLQGQGLGGTEAFF.

The rearrangement joins TRBV7-3 to TRBJ2-7, with a tentative D call TRBD1 (6 bases). From germline, CDR1 is SGHTA and CDR2 FQGTGA. Trimming stripped 6 bases from V and 5 bases from J, with 14 bases between. CDR3 length equals 13 residues. In DNA, the CDR3 is TGTGCCAGCAGTTTACGGGACAAGCACGAGCAGTACTTC. It codes for CASSLRDKHEQYF.